This T cell receptor beta chain was found in a study of early T cells in non-severe SARS-CoV-2 infection. Study details: Sequencing of unsorted whole blood was done on bulk RNA, leaving chains unpaired.

MiXCR, run by TCRdb on the 5' RACE reads, gives a single entry per CDR3 protein. The sample lists approximately 110,000 distinct CDR3 sequences, 14% to 15% occurring once. The CDR3 has 16 residues. Germline V lookup: CDR1 LNHDA, CDR2 SQIVND (reference sequence). A remark on this clonotype: Mismatch with germline at one junction end may stem from a read error.

V is TRBV19 and J is TRBJ2-1; tentatively, D is TRBD2 (6 bases). The sample taken for sequencing was whole blood. The TCR was taken from an adult who was a healthcare worker with PCR-confirmed SARS-CoV-2 infection or an uninfected control (not recorded which). The CDR3 sequence: CASSIGDHGGNGPKVF. The CDR3 DNA follows: TGTGCCAGTAGTATCGGGGACCACGGGGGTAACGGTCCCAAGGTCTTC. Together with reference TRBV19 and TRBJ2-1, the CDR3 gives the full variable domain: DGGITQSPKYLFRKEGQNVTLSCEQNLNHDAMYWYRQDPGQGLRLIYYSQIVNDFQKGDIAEGYSVSREKKESFPLTVTSAQKNPTAFYLCASSIGDHGGNGPKVFGPGTRLTVL.